These 27 T cell receptor beta chains came from one sample sequenced in a study of CD8 T cells in ankylosing spondylitis (dated by TCRdb to 2016 to 2017). Library method: 5' RACE. TCRdb shows the sequencer as Illumina HiSeq 2500. Starting from the raw public reads, TCRdb applied fastp trimming at Q25, assembled clones with MiXCR and retained in-frame beta chains. Entries are consolidated by CDR3 protein sequence, retaining the most common genes and DNA. The table for this sample lists 300,000 to 350,000 distinct CDR3 sequences; 20% of them were counted only once. The ten largest account for 3.5% to 4.5% of the sample. Sequenced input: blood, either unsorted or a sorted T cell fraction (not recorded which). The receptors were sampled from a female donor with ankylosing spondylitis or in good health (not recorded which).

This chain uses TRBV12-3 or TRBV12-4 with TRBJ1-1; TRBD1 is a possible D gene (5 bases). The CDR3 is made up of 11 amino acids. Trimming stripped 5 bases from V and 11 bases from J, with 12 bases between. The CDR3 here is CASSLGTAAFF. CDR3 bases: TGTGCCAGCAGTCTGGGGACGGCGGCTTTCTTT.

V usage is TRBV4-3 and J usage is TRBJ2-3; no clear D. Trimming took 0 bases from V and 2 from J, leaving 9 bases between them. The length of the CDR3 is 15 residues. Germline V gene sequence: CDR1 LGHNA, CDR2 YSLEER. The CDR3, as DNA: TGCGCCAGCAGCCAAGATTCCATAAACACAGATACGCAGTATTTT. Its translation: CASSQDSINTDTQYF.

This clonotype has a handful of counts. The chain is built from TRBV5-1 and TRBJ1-5; 9 nucleotides line up with TRBD1. From germline, CDR1 is SGHRS and CDR2 YFSETQ. The CDR3 contains 15 residues. V gave up 4 bases and J gave up 7 bases; unmatched junction bases: 9. The CDR3 DNA sequence: TGCGCCAGCAGCGTGGACAGGGGAGGAGGGCAGCCCCAGCATTTT. Amino acid sequence: CASSVDRGGGQPQHF.

This clonotype was observed a handful of times. CDR3 protein: CSVLTRDTQYF. CDR3 DNA sequence: TGCAGTGTTCTGACTCGGGATACGCAGTATTTT. This sequence joins TRBV20-1 and TRBJ2-3, with D unresolved. Trimming pared 7 bases from V and 6 bases from J, leaving 11 bases between. The CDR3 covers 11 residues. Germline V gene lookup returns CDR1 DFQATT and CDR2 SNEGSKA (reference sequence).

This clonotype was found many times. CDR3 sequence reads: CAASGLAGDGEQFF. The CDR3 bases are TGTGCCGCCTCGGGACTAGCGGGAGACGGTGAGCAGTTCTTC. V is TRBV10-3 and J is TRBJ2-1, with 14 bases aligning to TRBD2. The J segment lost 9 bases and the V segment lost 11 bases, leaving 9 bases of the junction unmatched. CDR3 size: 14 residues. CDR1 is ENHRY, CDR2 SYGVKD, per germline.

This sequence joins TRBV27 and TRBJ2-3; D possibly corresponds to TRBD1 (6 bases). V dropped 2 bases and J dropped 2 bases, with 14 bases sitting between them. CDR1 and CDR2 from the germline V gene are MNHEY and SMNVEV (reference sequence). This CDR3 is 16 amino acids long. The CDR3 loop is CASSLSLGAYTDTQYF. Here the CDR3 DNA reads TGTGCCAGCAGTTTAAGCTTGGGGGCGTACACAGATACGCAGTATTTT.

This clonotype was counted only a few times. This sequence joins TRBV20-1 and TRBJ2-5, with 8 bases aligning to TRBD2. The CDR3 is 15 amino acids. Unmatched junction bases numbered 9, after V lost 2 bases and J lost 4 bases. CDR1 and CDR2 (germline): DFQATT, SNEGSKA (reference sequence). The CDR3 is CSARLPRGRRETQYF. CDR3 coding DNA: TGCAGTGCTAGACTCCCCCGCGGGAGGAGAGAGACCCAGTACTTC.

This clonotype was found once. The rearrangement joins TRBV7-2 to TRBJ2-5; D is uncertain. Germline V lookup: CDR1 SGHTA, CDR2 FQGNSA. Deletions cut 5 bases from V and 7 bases from J, with 11 bases between. This CDR3 spans 12 amino acids. CDR3 sequence (DNA): TGTGCCAGCAGCGCACCCCCGGGGACCCAGTACTTC. It codes for CASSAPPGTQYF.

This clonotype was recorded a few times. The V call is TRBV19, the J call TRBJ2-7; the match to TRBD1 covers 8 bases. The V gene end was trimmed by 5 bases and the J gene end by 2 bases; junction bases not matched to a gene: 5. The CDR3 is made up of 14 amino acids. The germline V gene has CDR1 LNHDA and CDR2 SQIVND (reference sequence). DNA for the CDR3: TGTGCCAGTAGTGTGGGACAGGTCCCCTACGAGCAGTACTTC. Translating gives CASSVGQVPYEQYF.

This chain's CDR3 is CAPPRADTQYF. The CDR3 coding sequence is TGTGCCCCTCCTCGCGCAGATACGCAGTATTTT. The chain is built from TRBV21-1 and TRBJ2-3. TRBV21-1 is listed as a pseudogene. The CDR3 contains 11 residues.

The chain carries TRBV12-5 and TRBJ2-7; TRBD1 aligns across 7 bases. The CDR3 is 14 amino acids. Germline CDR1 and CDR2: LGHNT and FRNRAP. The J segment lost 2 bases and the V segment lost 6 bases, leaving 7 bases of the junction unmatched. CDR3 residues: CASGPGQLPYEQYF. CDR3 sequence (DNA): TGTGCTAGTGGCCCGGGACAGCTTCCCTACGAGCAGTACTTC.

This clonotype showed up just a few times. The chain carries TRBV12-3 or TRBV12-4 and TRBJ1-5; D might be TRBD1 (5 bases). The CDR3 has 14 residues. Deletions cut 3 bases from V and 5 bases from J, with 11 bases between. CDR3: CASSLQAGDQPQHF. The CDR3, as DNA: TGTGCCAGCAGTTTGCAGGCGGGGGATCAGCCCCAGCATTTT.

The chain has TRBV15 and TRBJ2-7, with D hard to call. Germline loops: CDR1 LNHNV, CDR2 YYDKDF (reference sequence). V lost 6 bases to trimming and J lost 0 bases, with 6 bases between them. The CDR3 runs to 12 residues. Written as DNA, the CDR3 is TGTGCCACCAGGTCCGACTCCTACGAGCAGTACTTC. It is translated as CATRSDSYEQYF.

This clonotype was counted a few times. The rearrangement links TRBV20-1 to TRBJ2-1, with TRBD2 as a possible D gene (6 bases). CDR3 length equals 13 residues. CDR1 and CDR2 (germline): DFQATT, SNEGSKA (reference sequence). Trimming removed 6 bases at V and 6 bases at J, with 15 bases between. The CDR3 sequence: CSASRTIINEQFF. The CDR3 nucleotides are TGCAGTGCATCCAGGACTATTATCAATGAGCAGTTCTTC.

The chain joins TRBV2 to TRBJ2-1; 8 bases agree with TRBD1. Losses at the gene ends were 3 bases for V and 9 bases for J; bases not matched to a gene: 10. CDR1 and CDR2 from the germline V gene are SNHLY and FYNNEI. The CDR3 sequence is 15 residues long. Here the CDR3 DNA reads TGTGCCAGCAGTGAGTGGGGACAGGTAACGAGTGAGCAGTTCTTC. It yields the protein CASSEWGQVTSEQFF. Drawing the rest from reference TRBV2 and TRBJ2-1, the complete variable domain is EPEVTQTPSHQVTQMGQEVILRCVPISNHLYFYWYRQILGQKVEFLVSFYNNEISEKSEIFDDQFSVERPDGSNFTLKIRSTKLEDSAMYFCASSEWGQVTSEQFFGPGTRLTVL.

There are a few counts of this clonotype. This sequence joins TRBV30 and TRBJ2-3; D remains ambiguous. CDR3 size: 11 residues. Trimming shortened V by 4 bases and J by 2 bases, and 4 bases separated the two germline ends. Germline CDR1 is GTSNPN and CDR2 is SVGIG (reference sequence). In DNA form, the CDR3 reads TGTGCCTGGACCAACACAGATACGCAGTATTTT. It specifies CAWTNTDTQYF.

The chain uses TRBV6-1 and TRBJ2-2; TRBD2 agrees at 7 bases. This CDR3 has 15 residues. CDR1 MNHNS and CDR2 SASEGT come from the germline V gene. V was pared by 9 bases and J by 3 bases, with 10 bases of the junction left unmatched. The DNA of the CDR3 is TGTGCCAGTGATTCGACTAGCTCCTACACCGGGGAGCTGTTTTTT. Encoded protein: CASDSTSSYTGELFF.

A few counts support this clonotype. The chain employs TRBV20-1 and TRBJ2-1; possible D gene TRBD2, 6 bases. Germline V gene sequence: CDR1 DFQATT, CDR2 SNEGSKA (reference sequence). The CDR3 spans 17 residues. V was clipped by 0 bases and J by 4 bases, with 19 bases between them. CDR3: CSARDGGRREAYNEQFF. CDR3 bases: TGCAGTGCTAGAGACGGGGGTAGGAGGGAGGCATACAATGAGCAGTTCTTC.

This chain uses TRBV7-9 with TRBJ2-7; D is ambiguous. There are 14 residues in the CDR3. Trimming left V 6 bases short and J 0 bases short, with 12 bases between. Germline V gene lookup returns CDR1 SEHNR and CDR2 FQNEAQ (reference sequence). The chain's CDR3 is CASRPGLSSYEQYF. The CDR3 DNA follows: TGTGCCAGCAGGCCAGGTTTGAGCTCCTACGAGCAGTACTTC.

This clonotype appeared many times. This sequence joins TRBV12-3 or TRBV12-4 and TRBJ1-1; the match to TRBD1 covers 8 bases. Trimming removed 3 bases from V and 1 base from J; junction bases left unmatched: 4. This CDR3 contains 15 residues. Written as DNA, the CDR3 is TGTGCCAGCAGTTTCGACAGGGGAAAGAACACTGAAGCTTTCTTT. Encoded protein: CASSFDRGKNTEAFF.

This clonotype was recorded a few times. V and J are TRBV7-2 and TRBJ2-1, with 8 bases that match TRBD2. The germline V gene encodes CDR1 SGHTA and CDR2 FQGNSA. The V segment lost 1 base and the J segment 8 bases; nucleotides outside the gene matches: 7. CDR3 length equals 15 residues. CDR3 coding DNA: TGTGCCAGCAGCTTAGGGTCGGGAGGGCCTGATGAGCAGTTCTTC. Its protein product is CASSLGSGGPDEQFF.

The CDR3 is CASSSALVDLPNEQYF. As DNA, the CDR3 is TGTGCCAGCAGCTCAGCCCTAGTTGACCTTCCCAACGAGCAGTACTTC. The chain has TRBV7-9 and TRBJ2-7, with unresolved D. CDR1 and CDR2 from the germline V gene are SEHNR and FQNEAQ (reference sequence). Trimming removed 4 bases at V and 5 bases at J, with 21 bases between. This CDR3 spans 16 amino acids.

This clonotype was counted at least ten times. In DNA, the CDR3 is TGTGCCAGCATGCGGACGGGTGGGGCCAACGTCCTGACTTTC. Translating it yields CASMRTGGANVLTF. The chain employs TRBV6-2 or TRBV6-3 and TRBJ2-6, with D unclear. Germline lookup yields CDR1 MNHEY and CDR2 SVGEGT. There are 14 residues in the CDR3. Trimming shortened V by 7 bases and J by 3 bases, and 10 bases separated the two germline ends.

V is TRBV12-3 or TRBV12-4 and J is TRBJ1-5; D ambiguous. The V and J ends lost 3 bases and 0 bases respectively, with 12 bases between them. There are 16 residues in the CDR3. The CDR3 here is CASSLWLPNSNQPQHF. The CDR3 DNA reads TGTGCCAGCAGTTTGTGGCTGCCTAATAGCAATCAGCCCCAGCATTTT.

The chain couples TRBV7-2 to TRBJ2-7, with a possible D match to TRBD2 (6 bases). This CDR3 region has 13 residues. Trimming cost V 5 bases and J 7 bases, with 15 bases left between them. Looked up from germline, CDR1 is SGHTA and CDR2 is FQGNSA. CDR3 coding DNA: TGTGCCAGCAGCGTGGGACGGGAGCGGGAGCAGTACTTC. Protein: CASSVGREREQYF.

The chain uses TRBV15 and TRBJ2-7; 8 nucleotides match TRBD2. The CDR3 is 15 amino acids. From germline, CDR1 is LNHNV and CDR2 YYDKDF (reference sequence). The V gene end was trimmed by 1 base and the J gene end by 5 bases; junction bases not matched to a gene: 7. The CDR3, as DNA: TGTGCCACCAGCAGAGTGCGCGTAGCGGGACACGAGCAGTACTTC. Translating it yields CATSRVRVAGHEQYF. The whole variable domain, filled in from reference TRBV15 and TRBJ2-7, reads DAMVIQNPRYQVTQFGKPVTLSCSQTLNHNVMYWYQQKSSQAPKLLFHYYDKDFNNEADTPDNFQSRRPNTSFCFLDIRSPGLGDTAMYLCATSRVRVAGHEQYFGPGTRLTVT.

This clonotype was counted ten times or more. The chain has TRBV29-1 and TRBJ1-2; maybe TRBD1 (5 bases). V lost 1 base to trimming and J lost 7 bases, with 16 bases between them. Germline V gene data show CDR1 as SQVTM and CDR2 as ANQGSEA. The CDR3 has 14 amino acids. CDR3 protein: CSVEVRRGAGGYTF. CDR3 DNA sequence: TGCAGCGTTGAAGTCCGGAGAGGGGCGGGTGGCTACACCTTC.